These 3 T cell receptor beta chains share one sample of origin, sequenced in a study of blood T cell repertoires in COVID-19. Profiling relied on immunoSEQ multiplex PCR, and the TCRdb table lists in-frame clones only, not all of them. The repertoire holds roughly 180,000 clones, with around 79% as singletons. Source material: peripheral blood. All receptors derive from a man in his 60s with active or convalescent COVID-19.

The rearrangement uses TRBV7-3 and TRBJ2-2; D possibly corresponds to TRBD2 (5 bases). The germline V and J ends were trimmed by 5 bases and 5 bases, with 15 bases remaining between them. Looked up from germline, CDR1 is SGHTA and CDR2 is FQGTGA. This CDR3 region has 15 residues. CDR3 loop: CASSPIGPGTGELFF. CDR3 bases: TGTGCCAGCAGCCCTATCGGACCGGGAACCGGGGAGCTGTTTTTT.

The chain couples TRBV7-8 to TRBJ2-7; 7 nucleotides align to TRBD1. Germline V lookup: CDR1 SGHVS, CDR2 FQNEAQ. J was trimmed by 3 bases and V by 3 bases; bases with no gene match: 8. The CDR3 is 15 amino acids. CDR3 sequence: CASSFYRGPNYEQYF. CDR3 DNA sequence: TGTGCCAGCAGCTTTTACAGGGGCCCGAACTACGAGCAGTACTTC.

The chain carries TRBV18 and TRBJ2-1; tentatively, D is TRBD2 (6 bases). The CDR3 contains 14 residues. V was clipped by 0 bases and J by 9 bases, with 12 bases between them. From germline, CDR1 is KGHSH and CDR2 LQKENI. The CDR3 protein is CASSPPSRRGEQFF. In DNA, the CDR3 is TGTGCCAGCTCACCACCGTCCAGGAGGGGTGAGCAGTTCTTC.